This TCR beta chain was recorded in a study of human CD8 memory T cell subsets (dated by TCRdb to 2018 to 2020). At the level of the whole study: TCRbeta repertoires of stem-like (TSTEM), progenitor exhausted-like (TPEX) and effector memory CD8+ T cell subsets were compared to assess their clonal relationships. Six donors each provided TSTEM, TPEX and effector memory subsets, and TCRbeta repertoires were obtained from all six. Summary of the overall study and its limitations: Although both stem-like subsets shared clonotypes with effector memory cells, the overlap between TSTEM and TPEX repertoires was minimal, suggesting distinct antigen spectra for the TSTEM and TPEX subsets. Sequencing was limited to TCRbeta chains, and the repertoire comparisons were based on about six donors analyzed with paired t-tests and Bonferroni correction. Similarly high normalized Shannon-Wiener diversity was shown by TSTEM and TPEX subsets, whereas comparatively lower diversity was seen in effector memory subsets. Based on Chao1 estimates, TSTEM subsets appeared to have greater repertoire diversity than TPEX subsets, which may reflect a broader range of specificities.

Density gradient separation was used to isolate peripheral blood mononuclear cells from healthy donor buffy coats. Negative magnetic separation using EasySep or MojoSort CD8+ T cell isolation kits was how the study enriched total CD8+ T cells. For each subset, total RNA was extracted using an RNeasy Mini Kit from duplicate vials of under 160,000 sorted CD8+ T cells. The PBMCs were used fresh or after being cryopreserved in fetal bovine serum with 10% DMSO. Fluorescence-activated cell sorting on a FACSAria III was used to sort CD8+ T cell subsets to purity. A Human TCR Profiling Kit was used to prepare UMI-labeled 5' RACE TCRbeta libraries. Every TCRbeta library was prepared in parallel with an identical number of PCR cycles. On the authors' methods: The number of functional CDR3beta clonotypes in each TCRbeta library ranged from about 2,800 to 18,000. MIGEC 1.2.9 was used for UMI extraction and consensus assembly, with a minimum of three reads required per UMI. MiXCR 3.0.3 was used to extract the in-frame CDR3beta repertoires. Each sample was downsampled to 42,000 randomly selected UMIs before diversity metrics were computed in VDJtools 1.2.1. For the top 3,000 clones of each sample pair, the repertoire overlap metrics D, R and F2 were calculated in VDJtools. With the reads reprocessed by TCRdb, a single entry stands for each CDR3 protein sequence and no DNA is reported. V and J calls and clone size were set by TCRdb, not the authors. The table for this sample lists about 5,100 distinct CDR3 sequences. Of the sample, roughly two fifths is held by the ten largest clones.

Per the germline V gene, SQVTM is the CDR1 and ANQGSEA is the CDR2. The CDR3 holds 12 amino acids from the cysteine to the phenylalanine. No DNA is listed. This clonotype ranks as medium-sized (0.01 to 0.1%) by frequency alone, as no count is recorded. The clone's antigen remains unknown. The receptor comes from a human donor in good health. Material: CD8+ T cells from PBMCs. Recombination joined TRBV29-1 with TRBJ2-1; TCRdb's D call of TRBD1 is untestable without DNA. The CDR3 has the sequence CSAAPSYNEQFF.